The sample holds a few counts of the clone carrying this T cell receptor beta chain. What it binds is unknown. CDR1 is MNHEY and CDR2 is SVGEGT in the germline V gene. The CDR3 sequence is 13 residues long. V was clipped by 8 bases and J by 5 bases; unmatched bases: 6. These data belong to a study of CD8 T cells in ankylosing spondylitis. TCRdb fed the 5' RACE reads into MiXCR, producing one record per CDR3 protein. The profile shows 240,000 or so distinct CDR3 sequences, about 10% of them singletons. Findings and limits, study-wide: Among TCR beta sequences, a motif of 7 to 9 highly homologous variants appeared characteristic of ankylosing spondylitis blood. CD8+ cells made up the disease-linked clones, which were relatively rare in peripheral blood. Reportedly, matched ankylosing spondylitis synovial fluid was significantly enriched for disease-linked clones.

The chain joins TRBV6-2 or TRBV6-3 to TRBJ2-1; TRBD1 matches 7 bases. The receptor comes from a male donor with ankylosing spondylitis or in good health (not recorded which). The sequenced material came from blood, either unsorted or a sorted T cell fraction (not recorded which). CDR3 sequence reads: CASQRDRDNEQFF. The CDR3 bases are TGTGCCAGCCAAAGGGACAGAGACAATGAGCAGTTCTTC.